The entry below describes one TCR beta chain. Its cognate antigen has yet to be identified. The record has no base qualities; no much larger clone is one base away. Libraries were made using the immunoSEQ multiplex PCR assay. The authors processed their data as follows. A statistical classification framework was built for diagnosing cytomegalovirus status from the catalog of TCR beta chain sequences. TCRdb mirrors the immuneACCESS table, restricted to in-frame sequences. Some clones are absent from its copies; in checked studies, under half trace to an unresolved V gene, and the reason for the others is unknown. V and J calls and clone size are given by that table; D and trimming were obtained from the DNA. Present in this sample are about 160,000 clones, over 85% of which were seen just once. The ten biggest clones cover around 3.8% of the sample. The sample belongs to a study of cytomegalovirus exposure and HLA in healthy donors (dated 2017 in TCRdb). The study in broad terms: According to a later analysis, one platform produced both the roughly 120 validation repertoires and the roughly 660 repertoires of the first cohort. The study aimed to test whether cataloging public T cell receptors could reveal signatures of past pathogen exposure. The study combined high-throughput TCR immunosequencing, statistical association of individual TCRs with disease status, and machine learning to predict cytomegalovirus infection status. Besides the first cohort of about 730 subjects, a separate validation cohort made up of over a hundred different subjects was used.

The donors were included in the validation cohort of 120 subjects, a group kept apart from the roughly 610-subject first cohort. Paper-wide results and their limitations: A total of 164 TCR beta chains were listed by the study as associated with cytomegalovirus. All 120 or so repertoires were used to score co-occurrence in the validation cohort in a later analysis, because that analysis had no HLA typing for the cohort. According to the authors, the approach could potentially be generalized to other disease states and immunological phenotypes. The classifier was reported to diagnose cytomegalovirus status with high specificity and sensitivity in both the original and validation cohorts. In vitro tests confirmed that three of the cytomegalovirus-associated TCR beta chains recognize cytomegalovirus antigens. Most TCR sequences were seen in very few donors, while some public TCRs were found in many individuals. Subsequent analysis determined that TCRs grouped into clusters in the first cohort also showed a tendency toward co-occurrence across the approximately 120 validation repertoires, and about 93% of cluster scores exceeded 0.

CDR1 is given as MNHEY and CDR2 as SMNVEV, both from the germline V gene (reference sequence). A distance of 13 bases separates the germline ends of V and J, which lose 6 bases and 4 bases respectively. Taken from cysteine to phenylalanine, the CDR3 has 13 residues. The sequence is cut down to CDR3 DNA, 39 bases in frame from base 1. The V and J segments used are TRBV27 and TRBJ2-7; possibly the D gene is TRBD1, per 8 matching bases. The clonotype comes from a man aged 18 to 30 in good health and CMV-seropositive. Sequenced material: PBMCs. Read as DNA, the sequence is TGTGCCAGCAGACAGGGGGGGAGTTACGAGCAGTACTTC. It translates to CASRQGGSYEQYF.